These 15 T cell receptor beta chains share one sample of origin, sequenced in a study of cytomegalovirus exposure and HLA in healthy donors (dated by TCRdb to 2016 to 2017). The method behind the library was the immunoSEQ multiplex PCR assay. For the multiplex PCR, a mixture combining 60 forward primers for TCR Vbeta segments and 13 reverse primers for TCR Jbeta segments was used. Held by TCRdb, this immuneACCESS table contains in-frame sequences only and omits some clones. Under half of the omission traces to an unresolved V gene where checked; the cause of the rest is unknown. Recorded for this sample are around 190,000 clones; about 80% of them occurred a single time. Jointly, the top ten make up 0.5% to 0.55% of the sample. The sequencing sample was made of PBMCs. Every receptor here comes from a woman aged 50 to 60 in good health and CMV-seronegative.

The CDR3 is CASSRGLGGTEAFF. DNA of the CDR3: TGCGCCAGCAGCCGAGGGTTAGGGGGCACTGAAGCTTTCTTT. V and J are TRBV4-1 and TRBJ1-1, with D possibly being TRBD1 (6 bases). The CDR3 contains 14 residues. Germline V lookup: CDR1 MGHRA, CDR2 YSYEKL. V was cut by 4 bases and J by 4 bases, with 13 bases left in between.

This clone was observed a single time. V usage is TRBV10-3 and J usage is TRBJ2-7; TRBD2 agrees at 10 bases. With V trimmed by 8 bases and J by 0 bases, 7 bases remained unmatched. The CDR3 loop spans 15 amino acids. Germline V gene data show CDR1 as ENHRY and CDR2 as SYGVKD. The CDR3 DNA reads as TGTGCCATCGGACCTAGCGGGGGCCCCTCCTACGAGCAGTACTTC. Its translation: CAIGPSGGPSYEQYF.

The genes are TRBV28 and TRBJ1-2; TRBD1 aligns across 8 bases. In germline, CDR1 is MDHEN, CDR2 SYDVKM. The CDR3 spans 14 residues. V lost 2 bases, J lost 7 bases, and 6 bases stayed unmatched. CDR3 in amino acids: CASSLPDRDGGYTF. CDR3 DNA sequence: TGTGCCAGCAGTTTACCGGACAGGGATGGTGGCTACACCTTC.

V gene TRBV6-6 combines with J gene TRBJ1-4; 8 positions match TRBD1. V shed 5 bases, J shed 8 bases, and the junction held 1 base outside the gene matches. Germline CDR1 and CDR2: MNHNY and SVGAGI (reference sequence). CDR3 size: 12 residues. This CDR3 is CASSGTGEKLFF. DNA for the CDR3: TGTGCCAGCAGTGGGACAGGCGAAAAACTGTTTTTT.

CDR3 nucleotide sequence: TGTGCCAGCAGTTCTACCGGGACTAGTTTCTACAATGAGCAGTTCTTC. It is translated as CASSSTGTSFYNEQFF. The chain has TRBV6-6 and TRBJ2-1, with 8 bases aligning to TRBD2. V lost 4 bases to trimming and J lost 3 bases; unmatched junction nucleotides: 8. CDR3 length: 16 amino acids. The V gene's germline CDR1 is MNHNY and CDR2 SVGAGI (reference sequence).

The chain carries TRBV27 and TRBJ2-5; D is unresolved. The germline V and J ends were trimmed by 1 base and 2 bases, with 8 bases remaining between them. The CDR3 runs to 14 residues. Germline lookup yields CDR1 MNHEY and CDR2 SMNVEV (reference sequence). CDR3 region: CASSLFLGQETQYF. CDR3 DNA: TGTGCCAGCAGTTTATTTCTCGGGCAAGAGACCCAGTACTTC.

V is TRBV9 and J is TRBJ1-2, with 8 bases fitting TRBD1. Germline V lookup: CDR1 SGDLS, CDR2 YYNGEE. The CDR3 consists of 13 residues. V trimming: 4 bases; J trimming: 5 bases; junction bases outside the gene matches: 4. The CDR3 DNA is TGTGCCAGCAGCTCCAGGGGGCTATATGGCTACACCTTC. It translates to CASSSRGLYGYTF. Supplemented by reference TRBV9 and TRBJ1-2, the full variable domain reads DSGVTQTPKHLITATGQRVTLRCSPRSGDLSVYWYQQSLDQGLQFLIQYYNGEERAKGNILERFSAQQFPDLHSELNLSSLELGDSALYFCASSSRGLYGYTFGSGTRLTVV.

V and J are TRBV27 and TRBJ2-7, with TRBD2 matching over 12 bases. The germline V gene has CDR1 MNHEY and CDR2 SMNVEV (reference sequence). The ends lost 1 base at V and 6 bases at J; junction bases unmatched: 13. This CDR3 spans 18 amino acids. CDR3 DNA sequence: TGTGCCAGCAGTTTATTCGGGGGACTAGCGGGCTACAGGCCCGAGCAGTACTTC. Its translation: CASSLFGGLAGYRPEQYF.

The chain recombines TRBV6-1 with TRBJ1-5; weak D call: TRBD1 (6 bases). The CDR3 contains 15 residues. Trimming removed 8 bases from V and 7 bases from J, with 21 bases in between. Per germline, CDR1 MNHNS and CDR2 SASEGT. CDR3 residues: CASSYLGTGQQPQHF. CDR3 bases: TGTGCCAGCTCATACCTCGGCACAGGGCAGCAGCCCCAGCATTTT.

This clone has just one count. The rearrangement uses TRBV10-1 and TRBJ2-2; possible D gene TRBD2, 6 bases. In germline, CDR1 is WNHNN, CDR2 SYGVQD (reference sequence). The CDR3 covers 16 residues. Trimming took off 0 bases at V and 1 base at J, with 9 bases between the two ends. The CDR3 DNA reads as TGCGCCAGCAGTGAGTCTAGGAGGGGGAACACCGGGGAGCTGTTTTTT. Translating it yields CASSESRRGNTGELFF.

CDR3 region: CASRETSGGTYF. DNA of the CDR3: TGCGCCAGCAGGGAGACTAGCGGGGGGACTTACTTC. The gene calls are TRBV10-2 and TRBJ2-7; 13 bases agree with TRBD2. CDR1 and CDR2 from the germline V gene are WSHSY and SAAADI. Trimming cost V 6 bases and J 13 bases; bases outside gene matches: 6. The CDR3 loop spans 12 amino acids.

The chain is built from TRBV18 and TRBJ2-5; the match to TRBD2 covers 7 bases. Germline trimming cut 2 bases from V and 3 bases from J; bases unmatched to any gene: 0. Germline assignment: CDR1 KGHSH and CDR2 LQKENI. There are 13 residues in the CDR3. The chain's CDR3 is CASSPAGEETQYF. The CDR3 DNA reads TGTGCCAGCTCACCAGCGGGAGAAGAGACCCAGTACTTC.

The chain carries TRBV2 and TRBJ1-5; maybe TRBD1 (5 bases). CDR1 is SNHLY and CDR2 is FYNNEI in the germline V gene. The V gene lost 5 bases and the J gene lost 11 bases, with 22 bases spanning the gap. This CDR3 region has 15 residues. For the CDR3, the DNA is TGTGCCAGCAGTCCAGACCAAGGCAATGGACATACCCAGCATTTT. Translating gives CASSPDQGNGHTQHF.

This clone has a handful of counts. The identical CDR3 is also encoded by other nucleotide sequences in the sample. This chain joins TRBV28 and TRBJ1-5; 9 bases match TRBD1. The germline gives CDR1 MDHEN, CDR2 SYDVKM. Germline trimming cut 7 bases from V and 6 bases from J; bases unmatched to any gene: 7. This CDR3 has 14 residues. CDR3 nucleotides: TGTGCCAGCATAACAGGGGGCCGCGGTCAGCCCCAGCATTTT. Its protein is CASITGGRGQPQHF. The full variable domain, rest sourced from reference TRBV28 and TRBJ1-5, is DVKVTQSSRYLVKRTGEKVFLECVQDMDHENMFWYRQDPGLGLRLIYFSYDVKMKEKGDIPEGYSVSREKKERFSLILESASTNQTSMYLCASITGGRGQPQHFGDGTRLSIL.

Points on this clone: A read error may produce the germline difference seen at one junction end. The J gene is TRBJ2-7, the V gene TRBV6-5, with TRBD2 identical over 8 bases. CDR3 length: 14 residues. Germline V CDR1 and CDR2: MNHEY, SVGAGI. CDR3 region: CASSPVRGAYKQYF. CDR3 DNA: TGTGCCAGCAGCCCCGTGCGGGGGGCCTACAAGCAGTACTTC.